The rows below give T cell receptor beta chains drawn from one sample of a study of cytomegalovirus exposure and HLA in healthy donors. The assay was immunoSEQ multiplex PCR, and TCRdb's table has in-frame clones only and misses some. The sample holds some 90,000 clones, 78% seen once. The sequencing sample was made of PBMCs. Every receptor here comes from a woman aged 40 to 49 in good health and CMV-seronegative. CDR3s include the opening cysteine and the closing phenylalanine or tryptophan. D genes are given only for firm matches. Where a row states a size, it is once, few, many or the class of an expanded clone; other rows omit it.

abundance	j_gene	v_gene	d_gene	CDR3nt	CDR3aa
NA	TRBJ1-1	TRBV5-1	TRBD1	TGCGCCAGCAGCCGGGAGGGGGCGCCTGGTGAAGCTTTCTTT	CASSREGAPGEAFF
NA	TRBJ2-1	TRBV5-5	TRBD2	TGTGCCAGCAGCTGGGAGGGGTACAATGAGCAGTTCTTC	CASSWEGYNEQFF
NA	TRBJ2-2	TRBV28	TRBD1	TGTGCCAGCAGGAGACAGGGGGGGGACACCGGGGAGCTGTTTTTT	CASRRQGGDTGELFF
NA	TRBJ2-5	TRBV25-1	NA	TGTGCCAGCAGCCGCGGGGCCCGAGAGACCCAGTACTTC	CASSRGARETQYF
few	TRBJ2-1	TRBV5-1	NA	TGCGCCAGCAGCTTGCGGGGGTCCGACAATGAGCAGTTCTTC	CASSLRGSDNEQFF
NA	TRBJ1-5	TRBV9	TRBD1	TGTGCCAGCAGCGCATCAGGGGACAGGGGTCAGCCCCAGCATTTT	CASSASGDRGQPQHF
NA	TRBJ1-2	TRBV29-1	NA	TGCAGCGTTGAGGTGGGGCCTCACTCCTCTGGCTACACCTTC	CSVEVGPHSSGYTF
NA	TRBJ2-3	TRBV15	NA	TGTGCCACCAGCAGAGTTGGTAGCGCCGCAGATACGCAGTATTTT	CATSRVGSAADTQYF
NA	TRBJ2-2	TRBV25-1	TRBD2	TGTGCCAGCAGTCCCGGACTAGCGGGCACCGGGGAGCTGTTTTTT	CASSPGLAGTGELFF
NA	TRBJ2-6	TRBV19	NA	TGTGCCAGTAGTTCGCCGCGTAGCTCTGGGGCCAACGTCCTGACTTTC	CASSSPRSSGANVLTF
NA	TRBJ1-1	TRBV27	NA	TGTGCCGCAGCGGGGGGCACTGAAGCTTTCTTT	CAAAGGTEAFF
NA	TRBJ1-3	TRBV27	NA	TGTGCCAGCAAAACAGGGAGTTCTGGAAACACCATATATTTT	CASKTGSSGNTIYF
few	TRBJ2-7	TRBV4-2	TRBD1	TGTGCCAGCAGCCAAGGGGACAGCTACGAGCAGTACTTC	CASSQGDSYEQYF
NA	TRBJ2-1	TRBV4-2	TRBD2	TGTGCCAGCAGCCCGGGGACTAGCGGGAGGGTTCCTATCTCCTACAATGAGCAGTTCTTC	CASSPGTSGRVPISYNEQFF
NA	TRBJ1-5	TRBV27	NA	TGTGCCAGCAGTCTTCATACAGGGAGCAATTCTCCCCAGCATTTT	CASSLHTGSNSPQHF
NA	TRBJ1-4	TRBV10-3	NA	TGTGCCATCAGTGAGTCGGGGGGAACTAATGAAAAACTGTTTTTT	CAISESGGTNEKLFF
NA	TRBJ1-3	TRBV6-6	NA	TGTGCCAGCAGTCTAGACTGGAGCTCTGGAAACACCATATATTTT	CASSLDWSSGNTIYF
NA	TRBJ2-1	TRBV27	TRBD2	TGTGCCAGCAGCACCATAGCGGGAGGCTCCTACAATGAGCAGTTCTTC	CASSTIAGGSYNEQFF
NA	TRBJ2-7	TRBV27	NA	TGTGCCAGCAGTCCCCGAGGAGTCTCCTACGAGCAGTACTTC	CASSPRGVSYEQYF
NA	TRBJ2-2	TRBV28	TRBD2	TGTGCCAGCAGTTTGGAGTTACTAGCGGGAGCTCCCGGGGAGCTGTTTTTT	CASSLELLAGAPGELFF